This TCR beta chain came from a study of shared clonotypes between healthy human individuals. Notes on the study in general: The donor pool, a small one, limited the genetic and exposure-history diversity represented.

As regards this clone: Its antigen is not identified.

Recent acute infections and vaccinations were absent in the healthy HIV-negative adult donors. Ten immunoSEQ deep assay plates served to sequence unsorted PBMC DNA. As processed by the authors: Because ImmunoSEQ provided only junction sequences with no quality scores, the filtering differed. TCRdb's table, derived via immunoSEQ multiplex PCR, lists solely in-frame clones and lacks some. The V and J calls and clone size are taken from that table; D and trimming were inferred from the DNA. The data contain roughly 490,000 clones, 70% to 80% of them seen just once; the ten biggest clones take up over 9.5%. Between the trimmed V and J ends, which lost 2 bases and 8 bases, there was a span of 12 bases. Germline V gene data show CDR1 as MNHNY and CDR2 as SVGAGI (reference sequence). This CDR3 contains 13 residues.

The chain recombines TRBV6-6 with TRBJ1-2, with a weak D call TRBD1 (5 bases). The source is a woman aged 40-49 years in good health. Some clones in this sample may be carry-over from other donors' samples. The sequenced sample consisted of PBMCs. The CDR3 DNA reads as TGTGCCAGCAGTTACGGTAGGGGACGGGGCTACACCTTC. It encodes CASSYGRGRGYTF.